The 30 T cell receptor beta chains below come from one sample, sequenced in a study of siplizumab effects on memory and regulatory T cells. TCRdb's copy holds only in-frame clones and misses some; the assay was immunoSEQ multiplex PCR. The sample has 100,000 or so clones, about 92% seen once. The source material was CD4+ T cells sorted from blood. The origin of the receptors is a human donor in good health.

CDR3 protein: CASSSLASYGYTF. CDR3 in DNA: TGTGCCAGCAGCTCCCTGGCCAGCTATGGCTACACCTTC. The chain is built from TRBV11-2 and TRBJ1-2; D is unresolved. The V end lost 4 bases, the J end lost 4 bases, and 10 bases lay between the germline ends. Germline CDR1 and CDR2: SGHAT and FQNNGV. The CDR3 spans 13 residues.

V gene TRBV27 combines with J gene TRBJ1-6; D possibly corresponds to TRBD1 (6 bases). The CDR3 spans 14 residues. Germline CDR1 MNHEY, CDR2 SMNVEV (reference sequence). Trimming left V 5 bases short and J 7 bases short, with 12 bases between. The DNA for the CDR3 is TGTGCCAGCAGTGTTCAAGGGGGAAATTCACCCCTCCACTTT. This encodes CASSVQGGNSPLHF.

The V and J genes are TRBV5-1 and TRBJ2-1, with 7 bases matching TRBD2. Germline trimming cut 0 bases from V and 0 bases from J; bases unmatched to any gene: 6. This CDR3 contains 17 residues. Germline V gene lookup returns CDR1 SGHRS and CDR2 YFSETQ. CDR3 region: CASSLASSGSSYNEQFF. DNA for the CDR3: TGCGCCAGCAGCTTGGCGTCTAGCGGAAGCTCCTACAATGAGCAGTTCTTC.

The chain has TRBV11-2 and TRBJ2-3; possibly TRBD2 for D (7 bases). Between the trimmed V and J ends, which lost 1 base and 3 bases, there was a span of 14 bases. Germline CDR1 SGHAT, CDR2 FQNNGV. CDR3 length equals 16 residues. The CDR3 loop is CASSLGGGPMTDTQYF. The DNA for the CDR3 is TGTGCCAGCAGCTTAGGGGGGGGGCCGATGACAGATACGCAGTATTTT. The variable domain in full, completed from reference TRBV11-2 and TRBJ2-3, reads EAGVAQSPRYKIIEKRQSVAFWCNPISGHATLYWYQQILGQGPKLLIQFQNNGVVDDSQLPKDRFSAERLKGVDSTLKIQPAKLEDSAVYLCASSLGGGPMTDTQYFGPGTRLTVL.

This chain joins TRBV19 and TRBJ1-2; 11 nucleotides align to TRBD1. The CDR3 loop spans 15 amino acids. The germline V gene has CDR1 LNHDA and CDR2 SQIVND (reference sequence). V was clipped by 5 bases and J by 6 bases; unmatched bases: 8. The chain's CDR3 is CASSPGTGGFDGYTF. The CDR3 DNA is TGTGCCAGTAGTCCCGGGACAGGGGGTTTTGATGGCTACACCTTC.

The V call is TRBV7-6, the J call TRBJ2-2; D is unresolved. V was trimmed by 9 bases and J by 2 bases, leaving 13 bases between them. This CDR3 is 14 amino acids long. Germline V gene data show CDR1 as SGHVS and CDR2 as FNYEAQ. The CDR3: CASPSGANTGELFF. In DNA form, the CDR3 reads TGTGCCAGTCCCTCGGGCGCCAACACCGGGGAGCTGTTTTTT.

A single count supports this clone. V gene TRBV19 combines with J gene TRBJ1-3, with 7 bases identical to TRBD1. This CDR3 spans 15 amino acids. Germline loops: CDR1 LNHDA, CDR2 SQIVND (reference sequence). The ends lost 7 bases at V and 0 bases at J; junction bases unmatched: 6. The CDR3 is CASKRTGDSGNTIYF. The CDR3 bases are TGTGCCAGTAAGAGAACAGGGGACTCTGGAAACACCATATATTTT.

The count of this clone is one. This chain uses TRBV7-9 with TRBJ2-3, with a weak D call TRBD1 (5 bases). Germline loops: CDR1 SEHNR, CDR2 FQNEAQ (reference sequence). V was clipped by 1 base and J by 5 bases, with 13 bases between them. The CDR3 loop spans 15 amino acids. This chain's CDR3 is CASSLDFQGLDTQYF. The CDR3 nucleotides read TGTGCCAGCAGCTTAGATTTCCAGGGTTTAGATACGCAGTATTTT.

The genes are TRBV7-9 and TRBJ1-3; the D is unclear. V lost 6 bases and J lost 3, with 15 bases in between. The CDR3 is 15 residues long. Germline lookup yields CDR1 SEHNR and CDR2 FQNEAQ (reference sequence). In DNA, the CDR3 is TGTGCCAGCAGGCAAACCTCACAAGTTGGAAACACCATATATTTT. Residues: CASRQTSQVGNTIYF.

The CDR3 sequence is CASSLNVGASNEQFF. Written as DNA, the CDR3 is TGTGCCAGCAGCTTAAATGTAGGTGCTAGCAATGAGCAGTTCTTC. The rearrangement uses TRBV7-3 and TRBJ2-1; D unresolved. V was trimmed by 1 base and J by 6 bases, leaving 13 bases between them. There are 15 residues in the CDR3. Germline V gene data show CDR1 as SGHTA and CDR2 as FQGTGA.

This clone was picked up one time. V gene TRBV19 combines with J gene TRBJ1-3, with D hard to call. V shed 5 bases and J shed 8 bases, with 10 bases lying between them. CDR1 is LNHDA, CDR2 SQIVND, per germline (reference sequence). The CDR3 consists of 12 residues. The CDR3 DNA sequence: TGTGCCAGTAGTTCCTCCGGGGACACCATATATTTT. Translating gives CASSSSGDTIYF.

This rearrangement joins TRBV19 to TRBJ2-5; D is perhaps TRBD1 (6 bases). The germline gives CDR1 LNHDA, CDR2 SQIVND (reference sequence). The CDR3 runs 14 residues. V lost 8 bases to trimming and J lost 1 base, with 14 bases between them. Written as DNA, the CDR3 is TGTGCCAGTGGGGTTCAGGGGCTCCAAGAGACCCAGTACTTC. It translates to CASGVQGLQETQYF.

This clone is a singleton in its sample. The chain employs TRBV10-3 and TRBJ1-2; 7 nucleotides match TRBD1. This CDR3 is built from 14 residues. CDR1 ENHRY and CDR2 SYGVKD come from the germline V gene. The V gene end was trimmed by 7 bases and the J gene end by 6 bases; junction bases not matched to a gene: 11. The CDR3 protein is CAITLAQGVDGYTF. CDR3 nucleotide sequence: TGTGCCATCACGTTAGCCCAGGGGGTGGATGGCTACACCTTC.

J is TRBJ2-1 and V is TRBV7-9, with TRBD2 identical over 11 bases. CDR3 length equals 14 residues. Losses at the gene ends were 3 bases for V and 6 bases for J; bases not matched to a gene: 1. Germline assignment: CDR1 SEHNR and CDR2 FQNEAQ (reference sequence). CDR3 bases: TGTGCCAGCAGCTTTAGCGGGAGGGCCAATGAGCAGTTCTTC. Its translation is CASSFSGRANEQFF.

The chain's CDR3 is CATDGADGQETQYF. The CDR3 bases are TGTGCGACCGACGGGGCTGATGGACAAGAGACCCAGTACTTC. The J gene is TRBJ2-5, the V gene TRBV6-1; D is perhaps TRBD1 or TRBD2 (5 bases each). The CDR3 contains 14 residues. Per the germline V gene, CDR1 is MNHNS and CDR2 is SASEGT.

This chain uses TRBV9 with TRBJ2-7; the D is unclear. V dropped 2 bases and J dropped 3 bases, with 15 bases sitting between them. Germline V gene data show CDR1 as SGDLS and CDR2 as YYNGEE. CDR3 length: 15 amino acids. The CDR3 nucleotides are TGTGCCAGCAGCGTCGCCCCTCTGGCGCTCTACGAGCAGTACTTC. Protein: CASSVAPLALYEQYF.

V and J are TRBV4-2 and TRBJ2-4; 9 bases match TRBD2. Germline V lookup: CDR1 LGHNA, CDR2 YNFKEQ. The J segment lost 0 bases and the V segment lost 1 base, leaving 10 bases of the junction unmatched. The CDR3 consists of 19 residues. The CDR3 region is CASSQGLAASLIAKNIQYF. The CDR3 nucleotides are TGTGCCAGCAGCCAAGGACTAGCGGCCAGCTTGATAGCCAAAAACATTCAGTACTTC.

This rearrangement joins TRBV29-1 to TRBJ1-2; possibly TRBD1 for D (5 bases). The CDR3 extends over 12 amino acids. Germline V lookup: CDR1 SQVTM, CDR2 ANQGSEA. V was cut by 4 bases and J by 2 bases, with 8 bases left in between. As DNA, the CDR3 is TGCAGCGTTGTGACAGAAAACTATGGCTACACCTTC. Translation: CSVVTENYGYTF.

This clone was counted a single time. The CDR3 loop reads CASSTGQGNTGELFF. In DNA form, the CDR3 reads TGTGCCAGTAGTACGGGACAGGGGAACACCGGGGAGCTGTTTTTT. The chain links TRBV19 to TRBJ2-2; 9 bases are shared with TRBD1. Trimming at V came to 4 bases and at J to 1 base, leaving 1 base not matched to a gene. The CDR3 totals 15 residues. Germline-derived CDR1 and CDR2 are LNHDA and SQIVND (reference sequence).

The gene calls are TRBV23-1 and TRBJ1-5, with 9 positions matching TRBD1. TRBV23-1 is classed as an ORF, of uncertain function. This CDR3 has 17 amino acids. V was pared by 4 bases and J by 3 bases, with 10 bases of the junction left unmatched. This chain's CDR3 is CASSLGRDRVNNQPQHF. The CDR3 DNA reads TGCGCCAGCAGTCTAGGCCGGGACAGGGTGAACAATCAGCCCCAGCATTTT.

The J gene is TRBJ2-1, the V gene TRBV7-2, with TRBD2 matching 11 bases. CDR3 length equals 19 residues. The junction had 15 bases not matched to a gene; V was cut back by 0 bases and J by 8 bases. CDR1 is SGHTA, CDR2 FQGNSA, per germline. The CDR3 coding sequence is TGTGCCAGCAGCTTAGCGCTCCCTAGCGGGAGGAGTCTTGTGTATGAGCAGTTCTTC. It translates to CASSLALPSGRSLVYEQFF.

The gene calls are TRBV4-2 and TRBJ1-2; a possible D gene is TRBD1 (5 bases). Germline V gene lookup returns CDR1 LGHNA and CDR2 YNFKEQ. Trimming took 4 bases from V and 0 from J, leaving 15 bases between them. The CDR3 length is 16 residues. DNA for the CDR3: TGTGCCAGCAGCCTTGAGAGAGGGACGACTAACTATGGCTACACCTTC. Translated: CASSLERGTTNYGYTF.

The chain uses TRBV5-1 and TRBJ2-7, with a possible D match to TRBD1 (6 bases). The germline V gene encodes CDR1 SGHRS and CDR2 YFSETQ. This CDR3 has 12 residues. Trimming took 3 bases from V and 4 from J, leaving 8 bases between them. CDR3 DNA: TGCGCCAGCAGCTACGACAGGTACGAGCAGTACTTC. Its protein product is CASSYDRYEQYF.

To note about this clone: At one end the junction does not follow the germline gene, possibly because of a read error. The rearrangement links TRBV7-7 to TRBJ2-5, with D hard to call. Germline CDR1 is SSHAT and CDR2 is FNYEAQ (reference sequence). This CDR3 has 15 amino acids. The CDR3 protein is CASSSNPRQTETQYF. CDR3 bases: TGTGCTAGCAGCTCCAACCCAAGGCAGACAGAGACCCAGTACTTC. The full variable domain, completed using reference TRBV7-7 and TRBJ2-5, is GAGVSQSPRYKVTKRGQDVTLRCDPISSHATLYWYQQALGQGPEFLTYFNYEAQPDKSGLPSDRFSAERPEGSISTLTIQRTEQRDSAMYRCASSSNPRQTETQYFGPGTRLLVL.

This chain joins TRBV11-2 and TRBJ2-7, with 7 bases that match TRBD2. The CDR3 has 16 residues. CDR1 and CDR2 (germline): SGHAT, FQNNGV. V was pared by 0 bases and J by 2 bases, with 7 bases of the junction left unmatched. The DNA of the CDR3 is TGTGCCAGCAGCTTAGAGGGAGGACTAGGGGCCTACGAGCAGTACTTC. It translates to CASSLEGGLGAYEQYF.

This clone was counted between two and nine times. The CDR3 DNA sequence: TGTGCCACCAGCAGAGAATGGAGAGAGACCCAGTACTTC. Its protein is CATSREWRETQYF. The rearrangement links TRBV15 to TRBJ2-5; no clear D gene. Trimming left V 0 bases short and J 4 bases short, with 6 bases between. Per the germline V gene, CDR1 is LNHNV and CDR2 is YYDKDF (reference sequence). The CDR3 is 13 amino acids. Full variable domain (missing parts from reference TRBV15 and TRBJ2-5): DAMVIQNPRYQVTQFGKPVTLSCSQTLNHNVMYWYQQKSSQAPKLLFHYYDKDFNNEADTPDNFQSRRPNTSFCFLDIRSPGLGDTAMYLCATSREWRETQYFGPGTRLLVL.

This chain joins TRBV9 and TRBJ1-1, with D unresolved. Germline CDR1 SGDLS, CDR2 YYNGEE. This CDR3 spans 13 amino acids. Trimming pared 8 bases from V and 5 bases from J, leaving 16 bases between. The CDR3 nucleotides read TGTGCCAGTTCGCAGGCGTCGTTTACTGAAGCTTTCTTT. Translating it yields CASSQASFTEAFF.

This chain uses TRBV6-5 with TRBJ1-2; perhaps TRBD1 as D (6 bases). Trimming stripped 4 bases from V and 8 bases from J, with 11 bases between. The CDR3 extends over 12 amino acids. Germline V gives CDR1 MNHEY, CDR2 SVGAGI. CDR3 sequence reads: CASSSARGGYTF. DNA of the CDR3: TGTGCCAGCAGTTCGGCCAGGGGCGGCTACACCTTC.

The rearrangement uses TRBV19 and TRBJ1-4, with 7 nucleotides matching TRBD1. V shed 7 bases and J 5 bases; nucleotides not matched to a gene: 13. CDR3 length: 16 residues. Germline V lookup: CDR1 LNHDA, CDR2 SQIVND (reference sequence). In DNA, the CDR3 is TGTGCCAGTACCCGACCGGGTGGCAGGGGGAATGAAAAACTGTTTTTT. This encodes CASTRPGGRGNEKLFF.

This rearrangement joins TRBV6-5 to TRBJ1-2, with D possibly being TRBD1 (6 bases). Trimming shortened V by 2 bases and J by 5 bases, and 12 bases separated the two germline ends. This CDR3 contains 14 residues. Germline V gene lookup returns CDR1 MNHEY and CDR2 SVGAGI. The CDR3 spells CASSYRPGEYGYTF. CDR3 DNA: TGTGCCAGCAGTTACAGGCCAGGGGAGTATGGCTACACCTTC.